This T cell receptor beta chain was recorded in a study of blood T cell repertoires in COVID-19. Assay used: immunoSEQ multiplex PCR; TCRdb lists only in-frame clones, some missing. The table records about 130,000 clones, 75% to 90% of them present only once. This clone occurred once. The CDR3 covers 14 residues. V lost 0 bases to trimming and J lost 5 bases, with 10 bases between them. Germline-derived CDR1 and CDR2 are SGHAT and FQNNGV. Recruitment covered fewer than 25 US areas and drew participants whose ages spanned roughly 18 to 100 years. This receptor was obtained from a woman between 50 and 59 years old who had recovered from COVID-19. The V call is TRBV11-2, the J call TRBJ2-5, with a possible D match to TRBD2 (6 bases). The material sequenced was PBMCs or T cells enriched from blood (not recorded which). The CDR3 here is CASSLERGRETQYF. DNA of the CDR3: TGTGCCAGCAGCTTAGAGCGGGGAAGGGAGACCCAGTACTTC.